Shown below are 28 T cell receptor beta chains from a single sample sequenced in a study of blood T cell repertoires in COVID-19. The protocol was immunoSEQ multiplex PCR, while the TCRdb copy is restricted to in-frame clones and leaves out a portion. This table holds approximately 250,000 clones, 70% to 85% found once. Sequencing was performed on PBMCs or T cells enriched from blood (not recorded which). The receptors derive from a man in his forties who had recovered from COVID-19.

The genes are TRBV30 and TRBJ2-7, with a weak D call TRBD1 (6 bases). CDR1 is GTSNPN and CDR2 is SVGIG in the germline V gene (reference sequence). V shed 5 bases and J shed 5 bases, with 10 bases lying between them. The CDR3 consists of 11 residues. CDR3 region: CAWAGDHEQYF. The DNA of the CDR3 is TGTGCCTGGGCAGGGGACCACGAGCAGTACTTC. Based on the CDR3 plus reference TRBV30 and TRBJ2-7, the full variable domain is SQTIHQWPATLVQPVGSPLSLECTVEGTSNPNLYWYRQAAGRGLQLLFYSVGIGQISSEVPQNLSASRPQDRQFILSSKKLLLSDSGFYLCAWAGDHEQYFGPGTRLTVT.

The rearrangement uses TRBV4-1 and TRBJ2-5; tentative D call: TRBD2 (5 bases). CDR1 and CDR2 (germline): MGHRA, YSYEKL. This CDR3 has 14 residues. V lost 1 base, J lost 5 bases, and 11 bases lay in between. The CDR3 nucleotides read TGCGCCAGCAGCCAAGGGAGCCGAGGGGAGACCCAGTACTTC. It translates to CASSQGSRGETQYF.

The rearrangement uses TRBV28 and TRBJ1-5; TRBD1 agrees at 9 bases. Germline CDR1 is MDHEN and CDR2 is SYDVKM. This CDR3 has 15 amino acids. V trimming: 9 bases; J trimming: 5 bases; junction bases outside the gene matches: 11. CDR3 loop: CASTPTDRGYQPQHF. CDR3 DNA: TGTGCCAGTACCCCTACGGACAGGGGTTATCAGCCCCAGCATTTT.

V gene TRBV2 combines with J gene TRBJ2-1, with TRBD2 as a possible D gene (6 bases). Germline-derived CDR1 and CDR2 are SNHLY and FYNNEI. The CDR3 extends over 15 amino acids. Trimming shortened V by 6 bases and J by 4 bases, and 16 bases separated the two germline ends. CDR3 in amino acids: CASRERETRYNEQFF. In DNA form, the CDR3 reads TGTGCCAGCAGAGAACGAGAGACTAGATACAATGAGCAGTTCTTC.

In its sample, this clone was seen once. The chain recombines TRBV7-2 with TRBJ2-2, with 7 bases identical to TRBD1. CDR3 length: 15 amino acids. With V trimmed by 3 bases and J by 5 bases, 6 bases remained unmatched. Germline V gene lookup returns CDR1 SGHTA and CDR2 FQGNSA. CDR3 in amino acids: CASSFAIRGTGELFF. CDR3 sequence (DNA): TGTGCCAGCAGCTTCGCAATCAGGGGGACCGGGGAGCTGTTTTTT.

The genes are TRBV10-1 and TRBJ2-3, with 9 bases that match TRBD1. Germline loops: CDR1 WNHNN, CDR2 SYGVQD (reference sequence). Trimming removed 10 bases from V and 3 bases from J; junction bases left unmatched: 11. This CDR3 has 15 residues. Written as DNA, the CDR3 is TGCGCCAATACAGACCGGGACAGGGTAACAGATACGCAGTATTTT. This codes for CANTDRDRVTDTQYF.

This chain joins TRBV4-1 and TRBJ2-5; 14 nucleotides align to TRBD2. This CDR3 is built from 15 residues. CDR1 MGHRA and CDR2 YSYEKL come from the germline V gene. J gave up 5 bases and V 6 bases, and 5 bases lay outside the gene matches. This CDR3 reads CASRRGLAGEETQYF. The CDR3 DNA is TGCGCCAGCAGAAGGGGACTAGCGGGAGAGGAGACCCAGTACTTC.

The chain combines TRBV5-1 with TRBJ2-5; TRBD2 might be the D (6 bases). In germline, CDR1 is SGHRS, CDR2 YFSETQ. Trimming removed 8 bases at V and 7 bases at J, with 18 bases between. This CDR3 spans 13 amino acids. In nucleotides, the CDR3 is TGCGCCAGTACACCAGATGTGGGGGGGACCCAGTACTTC. Translated, it gives CASTPDVGGTQYF.

About this clone itself: Distinct nucleotide sequences in the sample also encode this CDR3. The chain joins TRBV2 to TRBJ1-3; 9 bases fit TRBD1. The J segment lost 2 bases and the V segment lost 11 bases, leaving 7 bases of the junction unmatched. Germline-derived CDR1 and CDR2 are SNHLY and FYNNEI. The length of the CDR3 is 14 residues. CDR3 sequence reads: CASSRDRAGNTIYF. DNA for the CDR3: TGTGCCTCGAGCAGGGACAGGGCTGGAAACACCATATATTTT.

A note on this clone: Distinct nucleotide sequences in the sample also encode this CDR3. The chain joins TRBV7-3 to TRBJ1-1; weak D call: TRBD1 (6 bases). The CDR3 totals 13 residues. V was cut by 4 bases and J by 5 bases, with 11 bases left in between. Germline V gene lookup returns CDR1 SGHTA and CDR2 FQGTGA. The DNA of the CDR3 is TGTGCCAGCAGCTCCAGGGGAGGGACTGAAGCTTTCTTT. Translation: CASSSRGGTEAFF.

The V gene is TRBV7-2, the J gene TRBJ1-5; D might be TRBD1 (5 bases). With 4 bases removed from V and 1 base from J, the gap between germline ends came to 11 bases. This CDR3 comprises 15 residues. The V gene's germline CDR1 is SGHTA and CDR2 FQGNSA. The CDR3 protein is CASSSSRGSNQPQHF. In nucleotides, the CDR3 is TGTGCCAGCAGCTCGTCCCGGGGGAGCAATCAGCCCCAGCATTTT. Full variable domain (missing parts from reference TRBV7-2 and TRBJ1-5): GAGVSQSPSNKVTEKGKDVELRCDPISGHTALYWYRQSLGQGLEFLIYFQGNSAPDKSGLPSDRFSAERTGGSVSTLTIQRTQQEDSAVYLCASSSSRGSNQPQHFGDGTRLSIL.

The chain uses TRBV28 and TRBJ1-4; 10 nucleotides agree with TRBD1. The CDR3 runs 16 residues. The trim removed 6 bases at V and 6 bases at J, leaving 10 bases unmatched. The germline V gene encodes CDR1 MDHEN and CDR2 SYDVKM. The CDR3 protein is CASRTTGGGVDEKLFF. The CDR3 DNA sequence: TGTGCCAGCAGAACGACAGGGGGCGGCGTTGATGAAAAACTGTTTTTT.

This clone has just a few counts. The chain uses TRBV7-6 and TRBJ1-4; D not certain. V gave up 0 bases and J gave up 7 bases, with 9 bases separating them. Germline lookup yields CDR1 SGHVS and CDR2 FNYEAQ. The CDR3 has 14 residues. The CDR3 spells CASSLAEAAEKLFF. The CDR3 DNA is TGTGCCAGCAGCTTAGCTGAGGCAGCTGAAAAACTGTTTTTT.

This sequence joins TRBV5-4 and TRBJ2-7, with TRBD1 matching 7 bases. The CDR3 runs to 15 residues. CDR1 is SGHNT and CDR2 is YYREEE in the germline V gene (reference sequence). Trimming removed 4 bases from V and 0 bases from J; junction bases left unmatched: 7. The CDR3 is CASSPLKGASYEQYF. The CDR3 nucleotides are TGTGCCAGCAGCCCCTTAAAGGGGGCCTCCTACGAGCAGTACTTC.

This clone was detected only once. J is TRBJ2-5 and V is TRBV7-2, with D perhaps matching TRBD1 (6 bases). V gave up 2 bases and J gave up 2 bases, with 15 bases separating them. CDR3 length: 16 residues. The V gene's germline CDR1 is SGHTA and CDR2 FQGNSA. Here the CDR3 reads CASSLRWGRIQETQYF. DNA of the CDR3: TGTGCCAGCAGCTTAAGATGGGGGCGGATACAAGAGACCCAGTACTTC.

The V and J genes are TRBV28 and TRBJ2-4; perhaps TRBD2 as D (5 bases). The V gene's germline CDR1 is MDHEN and CDR2 SYDVKM. This CDR3 is built from 17 residues. V lost 6 bases, J lost 3 bases, and 21 bases lay in between. CDR3: CASRSAERVIGKNIQYF. DNA of the CDR3: TGTGCCAGCAGGTCGGCGGAGAGGGTGATAGGCAAAAACATTCAGTACTTC.

The chain recombines TRBV5-1 with TRBJ2-5, with 10 nucleotides matching TRBD2. The CDR3 runs to 16 residues. The junction had 5 bases not matched to a gene; V was cut back by 2 bases and J by 1 base. Germline V lookup: CDR1 SGHRS, CDR2 YFSETQ. Here the CDR3 reads CASSFSRLAGQETQYF. CDR3 DNA: TGCGCCAGCAGCTTCTCGCGACTAGCGGGCCAAGAGACCCAGTACTTC.

The chain links TRBV6-5 to TRBJ2-1; 8 bases are shared with TRBD1. The CDR3 has 13 residues. Per the germline V gene, CDR1 is MNHEY and CDR2 is SVGAGI. With V trimmed by 6 bases and J by 9 bases, 7 bases remained unmatched. The CDR3: CASRDQGAGEQFF. CDR3 coding DNA: TGTGCCAGCAGGGATCAGGGGGCTGGTGAGCAGTTCTTC.

The chain has TRBV19 and TRBJ1-4; TRBD1 is a possible D gene (6 bases). The CDR3 is made up of 17 amino acids. V gave up 1 base and J gave up 5 bases, with 17 bases separating them. Germline lookup yields CDR1 LNHDA and CDR2 SQIVND (reference sequence). As DNA, the CDR3 is TGTGCCAGTAGTATAGTCACAGGGAGCGGAAGAAATGAAAAACTGTTTTTT. This sequence encodes CASSIVTGSGRNEKLFF.

This chain connects TRBV6-5 to TRBJ2-3; D perhaps matches TRBD1 (6 bases). Germline V gene lookup returns CDR1 MNHEY and CDR2 SVGAGI. This CDR3 spans 14 amino acids. Trimming took off 6 bases at V and 2 bases at J, with 12 bases between the two ends. CDR3 nucleotides: TGTGCCAGCAGCGAGGACAGAGTCACAGATACGCAGTATTTT. The encoded protein is CASSEDRVTDTQYF.

The rearrangement joins TRBV7-9 to TRBJ1-1; the match to TRBD1 covers 9 bases. The germline CDR1 and CDR2 sequences are SEHNR and FQNEAQ (reference sequence). This CDR3 spans 15 amino acids. The ends lost 1 base at V and 5 bases at J; junction bases unmatched: 5. CDR3 DNA sequence: TGTGCCAGCAGCTTAGGGGGACAGGGATTTACTGAAGCTTTCTTT. Residues: CASSLGGQGFTEAFF. Based on the CDR3 plus reference TRBV7-9 and TRBJ1-1, the full variable domain is DTGVSQNPRHKITKRGQNVTFRCDPISEHNRLYWYRQTLGQGPEFLTYFQNEAQLEKSRLLSDRFSAERPKGSFSTLEIQRTEQGDSAMYLCASSLGGQGFTEAFFGQGTRLTVV.

A note on this clone: The sample holds other DNA sequences that translate to the same CDR3. The DNA of the CDR3 is TGCAGTGCCCGTTCCTACAATGAGCAGTTCTTC. As protein: CSARSYNEQFF. V usage is TRBV20-1 and J usage is TRBJ2-1; no firm D call. This CDR3 is 11 amino acids long. CDR1 is DFQATT and CDR2 is SNEGSKA in the germline V gene (reference sequence). The ends were cut back, 6 bases at V and 1 base at J, with 4 bases in the middle.

This chain's CDR3 is CASSQDQFGTVYEQYF. The CDR3 coding sequence is TGTGCCAGCAGCCAAGACCAGTTCGGGACTGTATACGAGCAGTACTTC. The rearrangement uses TRBV3-1 (or the pseudogene TRBV3-2) and TRBJ2-7, with D possibly being TRBD2 (6 bases). Germline CDR1 reads LGHDT; CDR2 reads YNNKEL (reference sequence). Between the trimmed V and J ends, which lost 0 bases and 4 bases, there was a span of 16 bases. This CDR3 has 16 amino acids.

This chain links TRBV28 with TRBJ1-1, with D possibly matching TRBD1 (6 bases). This CDR3 spans 12 amino acids. The germline V gene encodes CDR1 MDHEN and CDR2 SYDVKM. V was clipped by 5 bases and J by 3 bases, with 7 bases between them. The CDR3, as DNA: TGTGCCAGCAGTCAGGGGTACACTGAAGCTTTCTTT. The encoded protein is CASSQGYTEAFF.

The chain couples TRBV30 to TRBJ1-1, with D hard to call. Germline CDR1 GTSNPN, CDR2 SVGIG (reference sequence). This CDR3 has 12 residues. The ends were cut back, 0 bases at V and 11 bases at J, with 13 bases in the middle. The CDR3 region has the DNA TGTGCCTGGAGTGTATCGATTATCGGGGCTTTCTTT. As protein: CAWSVSIIGAFF.

The chain links TRBV2 to TRBJ1-4, with D possibly being TRBD1 (6 bases). Germline CDR1 reads SNHLY; CDR2 reads FYNNEI. Trimming removed 1 base at V and 10 bases at J, with 16 bases between. The CDR3 has 15 amino acids. CDR3 DNA sequence: TGTGCCAGCAGTGAAGAAGTACAGGGATCGGGAAAACTGTTTTTT. It codes for CASSEEVQGSGKLFF.

A remark on this clone: The same CDR3 arises from other DNA sequences in this sample as well. The chain carries TRBV5-4 and TRBJ2-1, with 10 bases lining up with TRBD1. Germline V CDR1 and CDR2: SGHNT, YYREEE (reference sequence). J lost 2 bases, V lost 3 bases, and 2 bases had no gene match. The CDR3 consists of 15 residues. CDR3 protein: CASSSGTGAYNEQFF. The CDR3 coding sequence is TGTGCCAGCAGCTCAGGGACAGGGGCCTACAATGAGCAGTTCTTC.

J is TRBJ1-2 and V is TRBV9, with D possibly being TRBD1 (6 bases). CDR3 size: 14 residues. Trimming took off 0 bases at V and 6 bases at J, with 12 bases between the two ends. Germline assignment: CDR1 SGDLS and CDR2 YYNGEE. CDR3 sequence: CASSVGGGRDGYTF. CDR3 coding DNA: TGTGCCAGCAGCGTAGGCGGGGGCCGGGATGGCTACACCTTC.